These T cell receptor beta chains were read from a single sample in a study of blood T cell repertoires in COVID-19. TCRdb keeps only in-frame clones here, not all; method: immunoSEQ multiplex PCR. The sample lists approximately 390,000 clones; around 87% were seen once. The sample consisted of peripheral blood. The receptors come from a man aged 18-30 years with active or convalescent COVID-19. Both conserved end residues are part of each CDR3. Each record gives: D gene, J gene, V gene, CDR3 DNA, CDR3 protein. The D gene is left open where the match is weak.

D: TRBD1
J: TRBJ1-4
V: TRBV14
DNA: TGTGCCAGCAGTCAACAGGGGTGGAATGAAAAACTGTTTTTT
CDR3: CASSQQGWNEKLFF

D: -
J: TRBJ2-7
V: TRBV9
DNA: TGTGCCAGCAGCCCATCCGGTTTTTCCGAGCCCGAGCAGTACTTC
CDR3: CASSPSGFSEPEQYF

D: TRBD1
J: TRBJ2-3
V: TRBV7-3
DNA: TGTGCCAGCAGCTCCTTCACAGGGGGCTTTAACACAGATACGCAGTATTTT
CDR3: CASSSFTGGFNTDTQYF

D: -
J: TRBJ1-1
V: TRBV19
DNA: TGTGCCAGTAGTATCCTACGGGGTAACACTGAAGCTTTCTTT
CDR3: CASSILRGNTEAFF

D: TRBD1
J: TRBJ1-2
V: TRBV27
DNA: TGTGCCAGCAGGGGACAGGAGAACTATGGCTACACCTTC
CDR3: CASRGQENYGYTF

D: -
J: TRBJ2-7
V: TRBV19
DNA: TGTGCCAGTAAAGTCTCAGGGCCGTTATCCTACGAGCAGTACTTC
CDR3: CASKVSGPLSYEQYF

D: TRBD1
J: TRBJ1-3
V: TRBV5-4
DNA: TGTGCCAGCAGCATCGGACAGGGACCCTCTGGAAACACCATATATTTT
CDR3: CASSIGQGPSGNTIYF

D: TRBD1
J: TRBJ1-2
V: TRBV28
DNA: TGTGCCAGCAGCCTAACAGGGGAGGTAGGCTACACCTTC
CDR3: CASSLTGEVGYTF

D: -
J: TRBJ1-3
V: TRBV6-5
DNA: TGTGCCAGCAGTAAACAGGGATCTGGAAACACCATATATTTT
CDR3: CASSKQGSGNTIYF

D: TRBD1
J: TRBJ1-2
V: TRBV10-2
DNA: TGCGCCAGCAGTCCTACAGGGGGGGCTTTTAACTATGGCTACACCTTC
CDR3: CASSPTGGAFNYGYTF